This TCR beta chain was observed in a study of blood T cells in healthy people across ages. The authors ran a second PCR of about 6 to 11 cycles using a sample-barcoded 5' primer and a J-beta primer mix. TCRdb fed the 5' RACE reads into MiXCR, producing one record per CDR3 protein. This table holds some 1,800,000 distinct CDR3 sequences, around 42% found once. Trimming cost V 4 bases and J 0 bases, with 10 bases left between them. The CDR3 covers 14 residues. Per the germline V gene, CDR1 is SGHRS and CDR2 is YFSETQ. This sequence originates from a human donor in good health. The chain couples TRBV5-1 to TRBJ2-5; tentatively, D is TRBD2 (5 bases). Sequenced: blood. The CDR3 DNA sequence: TGCGCCAGCAGCGGGTGGGAGAACCAAGAGACCCAGTACTTC. Its protein product is CASSGWENQETQYF.